These 8 T cell receptor beta chains share one sample of origin, sequenced in a study of patients and donors after allogeneic stem cell transplantation. TCRdb passed the RT-PCR reads through MiXCR, listing each CDR3 protein once. Among about 960,000 distinct CDR3 sequences listed, around 17% were seen once. The sample taken for sequencing was blood, either unsorted or a sorted T cell fraction (not recorded which). The receptors were sampled from a human donor who was either an allogeneic HSCT recipient or a stem cell or donor lymphocyte infusion donor (not recorded which). It is not recorded whose cells these are; they may come from a transplant donor.

Only a few counts were recorded for this clonotype. The chain joins TRBV3-1 to TRBJ2-3, with a weak D call TRBD1 (5 bases). Germline V lookup: CDR1 LGHDT, CDR2 YNNKEL (reference sequence). CDR3 size: 16 residues. Between the trimmed V and J ends, which lost 4 bases and 5 bases, there was a span of 19 bases. The CDR3 sequence is CASSRGQVASGDTQYF. In DNA, the CDR3 is TGTGCCAGCAGCCGGGGCCAGGTGGCATCTGGAGATACGCAGTATTTT.

The sample holds a few counts of this clonotype. The chain joins TRBV30 to TRBJ1-6; D might be TRBD1 (5 bases). The germline gives CDR1 GTSNPN, CDR2 SVGIG (reference sequence). The CDR3 contains 15 residues. The germline V and J ends were trimmed by 1 base and 8 bases, with 15 bases remaining between them. Written as DNA, the CDR3 is TGTGCCTGGAGTGGTGGGATTAAAGGGGATTCACCCCTCCACTTT. Amino acid sequence: CAWSGGIKGDSPLHF.

This clonotype has just a few counts. The chain uses TRBV3-1 and TRBJ2-5; 10 positions agree with TRBD2. J lost 7 bases, V lost 3 bases, and 8 bases had no gene match. There are 15 residues in the CDR3. Germline V gene lookup returns CDR1 LGHDT and CDR2 YNNKEL (reference sequence). The CDR3 region is CASSHYSGRAVTQYF. DNA for the CDR3: TGTGCCAGCAGCCACTACAGCGGGAGGGCCGTGACCCAGTACTTC.

Only a few counts were recorded for this clonotype. This chain uses TRBV9 with TRBJ2-3, with TRBD2 matching over 9 bases. V gave up 3 bases and J gave up 4 bases; unmatched junction bases: 9. Germline CDR1 SGDLS, CDR2 YYNGEE. This CDR3 region has 16 residues. CDR3 bases: TGTGCCAGCAGCGACCCCGGGACTAGCAAGTCAGATACGCAGTATTTT. This codes for CASSDPGTSKSDTQYF.

The rearrangement uses TRBV6-5 and TRBJ1-1; D is unresolved. The CDR3 spans 13 residues. Trimming pared 0 bases from V and 7 bases from J, leaving 9 bases between. CDR1 and CDR2 from the germline V gene are MNHEY and SVGAGI. CDR3 sequence reads: CASSYSLAVEAFF. CDR3 DNA: TGTGCCAGCAGTTACTCGCTCGCAGTTGAAGCTTTCTTT.

This clonotype was recorded a few times. The V and J genes are TRBV7-9 and TRBJ2-3; 10 bases are shared with TRBD2. The germline gives CDR1 SEHNR, CDR2 FQNEAQ (reference sequence). V lost 6 bases to trimming and J lost 5 bases; unmatched junction nucleotides: 14. The CDR3 sequence is 17 residues long. This CDR3 reads CASSSLPLAGRGDTQYF. As DNA, the CDR3 is TGTGCCAGCAGTTCCCTCCCACTAGCGGGAAGGGGAGATACGCAGTATTTT.

The J gene is TRBJ2-2, the V gene TRBV5-1; D call uncertain. The germline CDR1 and CDR2 sequences are SGHRS and YFSETQ. This CDR3 spans 15 amino acids. V dropped 6 bases and J dropped 5 bases, with 17 bases sitting between them. The CDR3 bases are TGCGCCAGCACCGGTTTACCACTCCCAACCGGGGAGCTGTTTTTT. This sequence encodes CASTGLPLPTGELFF.

There are a few counts of this clonotype. The chain has TRBV7-3 and TRBJ1-1; D gene ambiguous. The CDR3 contains 13 residues. V was pared by 2 bases and J by 1 base, with 5 bases between. Germline loops: CDR1 SGHTA, CDR2 FQGTGA. The CDR3 sequence is CASSLYENTEAFF. DNA of the CDR3: TGTGCCAGCAGCTTATATGAGAACACTGAAGCTTTCTTT.